The next 27 T cell receptor beta chains were all read from a single sample in a study of shared clonotypes between healthy human individuals. Terminally differentiated effector memory CD45RA+ cells were left out of the naive CD8 fraction, which was CD45RO-negative and positively selected for CCR7. Assay used: immunoSEQ multiplex PCR; TCRdb lists only in-frame clones, some missing. The sample contains fewer than 1 million clones, 96% of which appear only once. Sequenced sample: naive CD8+ T cells sorted from blood. The receptors here all came from a young man in good health.

The chain employs TRBV5-1 and TRBJ1-1, with D perhaps TRBD1 (5 bases). Germline CDR1 SGHRS, CDR2 YFSETQ. The CDR3 sequence is 11 residues long. V gave up 1 base and J gave up 7 bases, with 5 bases separating them. Here the CDR3 DNA reads TGCGCCAGCAGCTTGAGGGGTGAAGCTTTCTTT. Translating gives CASSLRGEAFF.

The V and J genes are TRBV5-1 and TRBJ1-4; 8 bases are a match to TRBD1. The CDR3 covers 15 residues. The ends lost 4 bases at V and 8 bases at J; junction bases unmatched: 10. The germline V gene encodes CDR1 SGHRS and CDR2 YFSETQ. The CDR3 nucleotides read TGCGCCAGCAGCCTGGGAGGGACAGGTGGAGAAAAACTGTTTTTT. It yields the protein CASSLGGTGGEKLFF.

The rearrangement joins TRBV29-1 to TRBJ2-5, with D unresolved. This CDR3 has 14 residues. Germline values: CDR1 SQVTM, CDR2 ANQGSEA. The V gene lost 5 bases and the J gene lost 0 bases, with 13 bases spanning the gap. In DNA form, the CDR3 reads TGCAGCGTTTTGGTTGAGGAGAACCAAGAGACCCAGTACTTC. Translated: CSVLVEENQETQYF.

The chain is built from TRBV13 and TRBJ2-3, with 9 bases aligning to TRBD2. This CDR3 has 17 residues. The V gene end was trimmed by 5 bases and the J gene end by 3 bases; junction bases not matched to a gene: 12. Germline assignment: CDR1 PRHDT and CDR2 FYEKMQ (reference sequence). The CDR3 protein is CASSASGVGLATDTQYF. The CDR3 region has the DNA TGTGCCAGCAGCGCCTCTGGCGTGGGACTAGCAACAGATACGCAGTATTTT. Complete variable domain (other parts from reference TRBV13 and TRBJ2-3): AAGVIQSPRHLIKEKRETATLKCYPIPRHDTVYWYQQGPGQDPQFLISFYEKMQSDKGSIPDRFSAQQFSDYHSELNMSSLELGDSALYFCASSASGVGLATDTQYFGPGTRLTVL.

The chain couples TRBV28 to TRBJ2-5, with 7 bases fitting TRBD2. There are 17 residues in the CDR3. Germline loops: CDR1 MDHEN, CDR2 SYDVKM. The V gene end was trimmed by 2 bases and the J gene end by 3 bases; junction bases not matched to a gene: 12. The CDR3 spells CASSLNPVGLAEETQYF. DNA for the CDR3: TGTGCCAGCAGTTTAAACCCCGTAGGCCTAGCGGAAGAGACCCAGTACTTC.

This clone has a single count. The chain is built from TRBV27 and TRBJ2-1; 8 bases line up with TRBD1. Trimming at V came to 0 bases and at J to 9 bases, leaving 7 bases not matched to a gene. The germline V gene has CDR1 MNHEY and CDR2 SMNVEV (reference sequence). The CDR3 spans 15 residues. The chain's CDR3 is CASSLSRTGSSEQFF. CDR3 nucleotides: TGTGCCAGCAGTTTATCTCGGACAGGGAGTAGTGAGCAGTTCTTC.

The chain recombines TRBV7-9 with TRBJ2-7; 12 bases match TRBD2. CDR1 and CDR2 (germline): SEHNR, FQNEAQ (reference sequence). The CDR3 has 14 residues. J was trimmed by 5 bases and V by 4 bases; bases with no gene match: 3. The CDR3 sequence: CASSSTSGSDEQYF. CDR3 DNA sequence: TGTGCCAGCAGCTCGACTAGCGGGAGCGACGAGCAGTACTTC.

J is TRBJ2-7 and V is TRBV11-2, with 12 bases identical to TRBD2. Germline assignment: CDR1 SGHAT and CDR2 FQNNGV. This CDR3 spans 15 amino acids. After removal of 5 bases from V and 3 bases from J, the junction contained 5 bases not matched to a gene. CDR3 sequence reads: CASSDLAGGYYEQYF. For the CDR3, the DNA is TGTGCCAGCAGCGATCTAGCGGGAGGGTACTACGAGCAGTACTTC.

The chain carries TRBV29-1 and TRBJ2-4; possibly TRBD2 for D (6 bases). CDR3 length equals 15 residues. CDR1 and CDR2 (germline): SQVTM, ANQGSEA. The V gene lost 7 bases and the J gene lost 0 bases, with 16 bases spanning the gap. For the CDR3, the DNA is TGCAGCGCCGTGGGGCGGGGTTTAGCCAAAAACATTCAGTACTTC. Encoded protein: CSAVGRGLAKNIQYF.

The chain has TRBV27 and TRBJ2-1; TRBD2 agrees at 14 bases. V lost 0 bases, J lost 4 bases, and 8 bases stayed unmatched. Germline CDR1 reads MNHEY; CDR2 reads SMNVEV (reference sequence). There are 19 residues in the CDR3. The CDR3 loop is CASSLSSTSGRALYNEQFF. The CDR3 coding sequence is TGTGCCAGCAGTTTATCGTCGACTAGCGGGAGGGCCCTGTACAATGAGCAGTTCTTC.

The chain uses TRBV6-1 and TRBJ2-1; D is uncertain. The CDR3 is made up of 13 amino acids. The V gene's germline CDR1 is MNHNS and CDR2 SASEGT. The V end was cut by 1 base, the J end by 7 bases, with 8 bases between. The CDR3 loop is CASSEGFGNEQFF. CDR3 nucleotides: TGTGCCAGCAGTGAAGGCTTCGGGAATGAGCAGTTCTTC.

The CDR3 region has the DNA TGTGCCAGCAGCTTGGAACCTGGGACTGCCTACAATGAGCAGTTCTTC. It specifies CASSLEPGTAYNEQFF. The gene calls are TRBV5-4 and TRBJ2-1; tentatively, D is TRBD2 (6 bases). The CDR3 has 16 amino acids. Germline CDR1 reads SGHNT; CDR2 reads YYREEE (reference sequence). V was trimmed by 0 bases and J by 2 bases, leaving 12 bases between them. Full variable domain (missing parts from reference TRBV5-4 and TRBJ2-1): ETGVTQSPTHLIKTRGQQVTLRCSSQSGHNTVSWYQQALGQGPQFIFQYYREEENGRGNFPPRFSGLQFPNYSSELNVNALELDDSALYLCASSLEPGTAYNEQFFGPGTRLTVL.

V and J are TRBV27 and TRBJ2-1, with 8 bases identical to TRBD1. Germline CDR1 reads MNHEY; CDR2 reads SMNVEV (reference sequence). Trimming cost V 4 bases and J 6 bases; bases outside gene matches: 5. The CDR3 covers 14 residues. CDR3 region: CASSSGQGANEQFF. The CDR3 coding sequence is TGTGCCAGCAGTTCTGGTCAGGGGGCCAATGAGCAGTTCTTC.

The V gene is TRBV2, the J gene TRBJ2-7; D is possibly TRBD1 (6 bases). CDR3 length: 14 residues. V lost 7 bases and J 1 base, leaving 14 bases between the germline ends. Germline V gene lookup returns CDR1 SNHLY and CDR2 FYNNEI. As DNA, the CDR3 is TGTGCCAGCAAGAGGACAGAGATTTCCTACGAGCAGTACTTC. It yields the protein CASKRTEISYEQYF. The full variable domain, in which reference TRBV2 and TRBJ2-7 provide the parts outside the CDR3, is EPEVTQTPSHQVTQMGQEVILRCVPISNHLYFYWYRQILGQKVEFLVSFYNNEISEKSEIFDDQFSVERPDGSNFTLKIRSTKLEDSAMYFCASKRTEISYEQYFGPGTRLTVT.

This clone was observed a few times. The chain uses TRBV5-5 and TRBJ2-2, with D possibly TRBD1 on 6 matching bases. Germline CDR1 and CDR2: SGHKS and YYEKEE (reference sequence). The CDR3 has 14 amino acids. V was shortened by 6 bases and J by 2 bases, with 11 bases between the two germline ends. The CDR3 DNA sequence: TGTGCCAGCATACGACAGGATAACACCGGGGAGCTGTTTTTT. Encoded protein: CASIRQDNTGELFF.

The chain employs TRBV29-1 and TRBJ2-3; 10 bases fit TRBD1. The germline V gene encodes CDR1 SQVTM and CDR2 ANQGSEA. CDR3 length: 13 residues. V trimming: 4 bases; J trimming: 6 bases; junction bases outside the gene matches: 4. CDR3 sequence (DNA): TGCAGCGTTGGGGGGACAGGGGCTGATACGCAGTATTTT. This encodes CSVGGTGADTQYF.

The chain combines TRBV27 with TRBJ2-3, with D maybe TRBD2 (7 bases). Germline V CDR1 and CDR2: MNHEY, SMNVEV (reference sequence). The V and J ends lost 7 bases and 6 bases respectively, with 14 bases between them. CDR3 size: 13 residues. The CDR3 nucleotides read TGTGCCAGCACCGGGGGGCGCCCGGATACGCAGTATTTT. Protein: CASTGGRPDTQYF.

This chain connects TRBV9 to TRBJ1-2, with 8 positions matching TRBD1. CDR1 is SGDLS, CDR2 YYNGEE, per germline. The CDR3 is 15 residues long. Trimming removed 4 bases from V and 2 bases from J; junction bases left unmatched: 7. The CDR3 sequence is CASSPRTGRNYGYTF. For the CDR3, the DNA is TGTGCCAGCAGCCCTCGGACAGGGCGGAACTATGGCTACACCTTC. Filled out from reference TRBV9 and TRBJ1-2, the complete variable domain reads DSGVTQTPKHLITATGQRVTLRCSPRSGDLSVYWYQQSLDQGLQFLIQYYNGEERAKGNILERFSAQQFPDLHSELNLSSLELGDSALYFCASSPRTGRNYGYTFGSGTRLTVV.

The gene calls are TRBV5-4 and TRBJ2-5; 7 nucleotides agree with TRBD1. Trimming removed 4 bases from V and 0 bases from J; junction bases left unmatched: 9. This CDR3 spans 16 amino acids. Germline CDR1 and CDR2: SGHNT and YYREEE (reference sequence). In nucleotides, the CDR3 is TGTGCCAGCAGCAAGGGACAGCTTTCGTACCAAGAGACCCAGTACTTC. It is translated as CASSKGQLSYQETQYF.

V gene TRBV23-1 combines with J gene TRBJ2-1; D is unresolved. TRBV23-1 is placed among ORFs of uncertain function. CDR3 length equals 11 residues. The V end was cut by 6 bases, the J end by 10 bases, with 10 bases between. Here the CDR3 reads CASRRIGEQFF. In DNA, the CDR3 is TGCGCCAGCAGGAGAATTGGCGAGCAGTTCTTC.

V usage is TRBV11-2 and J usage is TRBJ1-1; the D gene is possibly TRBD1 (5 bases). The CDR3 contains 11 residues. The V end was cut by 8 bases, the J end by 10 bases, with 14 bases between. CDR1 is SGHAT and CDR2 is FQNNGV in the germline V gene. In DNA form, the CDR3 reads TGTGCCAGCCTGGGGGTGTCCACAGCTTTCTTT. Protein sequence: CASLGVSTAFF. Based on the CDR3 plus reference TRBV11-2 and TRBJ1-1, the full variable domain is EAGVAQSPRYKIIEKRQSVAFWCNPISGHATLYWYQQILGQGPKLLIQFQNNGVVDDSQLPKDRFSAERLKGVDSTLKIQPAKLEDSAVYLCASLGVSTAFFGQGTRLTVV.

The chain joins TRBV10-3 to TRBJ1-4; D call uncertain. The CDR3 extends over 13 amino acids. The V end was cut by 3 bases, the J end by 8 bases, with 10 bases between. The V gene's germline CDR1 is ENHRY and CDR2 SYGVKD. Written as DNA, the CDR3 is TGTGCCATCAGTGAAGTGTTGTGGGAAAAACTGTTTTTT. Protein sequence: CAISEVLWEKLFF.

The chain joins TRBV9 to TRBJ2-7; D perhaps matches TRBD1 (5 bases). This CDR3 region has 11 residues. From germline, CDR1 is SGDLS and CDR2 YYNGEE. V was shortened by 5 bases and J by 7 bases, with 10 bases between the two germline ends. CDR3 sequence: CASSRGQEQYF. The CDR3 DNA sequence: TGTGCCAGCAGTCGAGGACAAGAGCAGTACTTC.

The chain is built from TRBV19 and TRBJ2-5; 10 bases agree with TRBD1. Germline V lookup: CDR1 LNHDA, CDR2 SQIVND (reference sequence). V shed 5 bases and J 0 bases; nucleotides not matched to a gene: 9. CDR3 length: 17 amino acids. This chain's CDR3 is CASSVLAGTGDQETQYF. CDR3 bases: TGTGCCAGTAGTGTCCTTGCCGGGACAGGGGACCAAGAGACCCAGTACTTC.

CDR3 protein: CASSQPGTGGNEQFF. The CDR3 bases are TGCGCCAGCAGCCAACCCGGGACAGGGGGAAATGAGCAGTTCTTC. The V call is TRBV4-1, the J call TRBJ2-1, with 11 bases lining up with TRBD1. Germline V CDR1 and CDR2: MGHRA, YSYEKL. This CDR3 contains 15 residues. The V and J ends lost 2 bases and 7 bases, in that order; junction bases with no gene match: 4.

This chain links TRBV6-6 with TRBJ1-2; D call uncertain. Per the germline V gene, CDR1 is MNHNY and CDR2 is SVGAGI (reference sequence). The CDR3 extends over 14 amino acids. V gave up 2 bases and J gave up 6 bases, with 13 bases separating them. In DNA form, the CDR3 reads TGTGCCAGCAGTTACGAACACGGGTACGATGGCTACACCTTC. Protein sequence: CASSYEHGYDGYTF.

The J gene is TRBJ2-2, the V gene TRBV18; a weak D match, TRBD1 (6 bases). CDR1 is KGHSH, CDR2 LQKENI, per germline. The CDR3 spans 19 residues. V shed 3 bases and J shed 1 base, with 21 bases lying between them. CDR3 nucleotide sequence: TGTGCCAGCTCACCCTTAACCCCCGGGACAAGGAGGAACACCGGGGAGCTGTTTTTT. This translates into CASSPLTPGTRRNTGELFF.